This T cell receptor beta chain was identified in a study of cytomegalovirus exposure and HLA in healthy donors. Across the whole study: Of about 400 genotyped donors, about 81% clustered with self-reported Caucasian donors.

The germline V and J ends were trimmed by 5 bases and 0 bases, with 15 bases remaining between them. Germline V CDR1 and CDR2: SGHRS, YFSETQ. CDR3 size: 15 residues. In the case of this clone: Its specificity is unknown.

It was with 60 Vbeta and 13 Jbeta primers that the PCR ran. Generated by immunoSEQ multiplex PCR, the TCRdb table keeps only in-frame clones and is missing some. The sample shows 100,000 to 150,000 clones, and around 2.4% sits with its ten largest clones. General observations from the study: Indistinguishable V segments such as TRBV6-2 and TRBV6-3 were excluded. As a later analysis revealed, most CMV-associated TCR beta chains appeared HLA-restricted. Later analysis identified several of the most significant clusters that appeared linked to common viral pathogens.

The material sequenced was PBMCs. The clonotype was recovered from a man aged 40-55 years in good health and CMV-seronegative. V is TRBV5-1 and J is TRBJ2-7, with TRBD1 as a possible D gene (6 bases). The CDR3 DNA reads as TGCGCCAGCAGTCACTCCACAGGGATCTCCTACGAGCAGTACTTC. This codes for CASSHSTGISYEQYF.